A single sample gave rise to the 27 T cell receptor beta chains below, sequenced in a study of response to subunit inactivated influenza vaccine. A single record per CDR3 protein comes from TCRdb applying MiXCR to the RT-PCR reads. The sample consists of about 650,000 distinct CDR3 sequences, approximately 14% of them appearing once. The sample in question was PBMCs from blood, obtained less than 15 days before vaccination. These receptors all come from a man in his fifties or sixties who received an inactivated influenza vaccine.

V gene TRBV24-1 combines with J gene TRBJ1-2; 8 bases are a match to TRBD1. Germline lookup yields CDR1 KGHDR and CDR2 SFDVKD. There are 11 residues in the CDR3. V lost 12 bases, J lost 3 bases, and 2 bases stayed unmatched. The CDR3: CAAQGDYGYTF. The CDR3 region has the DNA TGTGCCGCACAGGGGGACTATGGCTACACCTTC.

This chain uses TRBV27 with TRBJ1-2; 8 bases map to TRBD1. This CDR3 comprises 15 residues. The V gene's germline CDR1 is MNHEY and CDR2 SMNVEV (reference sequence). The junction had 13 bases not matched to a gene; V was cut back by 8 bases and J by 5 bases. Written as DNA, the CDR3 is TGTGCCAGCGCTAAAGAGAACAGGGGGACTTATGGCTACACCTTC. Translating it yields CASAKENRGTYGYTF.

This clonotype was seen a handful of times. V is TRBV4-1 and J is TRBJ2-6; D call uncertain. Trimming stripped 1 base from V and 0 bases from J, with 16 bases between. CDR3 length: 19 residues. Germline V CDR1 and CDR2: MGHRA, YSYEKL. CDR3 DNA sequence: TGCGCCAGCAGCCAAGGACCTCAAGGTGGGCTCTCTGGGGCCAACGTCCTGACTTTC. Protein: CASSQGPQGGLSGANVLTF.

This clonotype was seen repeatedly, ten times or more. Here the CDR3 DNA reads TGCGCCAGCAGCCCGTACGTCAATCAGCCCCAGCATTTT. This translates into CASSPYVNQPQHF. The V gene is TRBV5-1, the J gene TRBJ1-5; D is unresolved. CDR1 is SGHRS and CDR2 is YFSETQ in the germline V gene. This CDR3 spans 13 amino acids. Trimming took 4 bases from V and 3 from J, leaving 8 bases between them.

This clonotype has more than one count but fewer than ten. The V gene is TRBV7-8, the J gene TRBJ2-5; D may correspond to TRBD1 or TRBD2 (6 bases each). Looked up from germline, CDR1 is SGHVS and CDR2 is FQNEAQ. With 2 bases removed from V and 2 bases from J, the gap between germline ends came to 21 bases. This CDR3 is 18 amino acids long. The CDR3 bases are TGTGCCAGCAGCTTAAGAGTTGTGGGGGGCTTGAGGCAAGAGACCCAGTACTTC. It specifies CASSLRVVGGLRQETQYF.

The chain employs TRBV5-1 and TRBJ2-4, with 12 nucleotides matching TRBD1. Germline V gene data show CDR1 as SGHRS and CDR2 as YFSETQ. V shed 3 bases, J shed 6 bases, and the junction held 7 bases outside the gene matches. The CDR3 totals 16 residues. This CDR3 is CASSSGTGGYVNIQYF. CDR3 DNA: TGCGCCAGCAGCTCGGGGACAGGGGGCTATGTAAACATTCAGTACTTC.

This clonotype showed up just a few times. The chain uses TRBV5-1 and TRBJ2-3; perhaps TRBD2 as D (6 bases). The CDR3 sequence is 15 residues long. The germline V and J ends were trimmed by 6 bases and 2 bases, with 16 bases remaining between them. Germline V lookup: CDR1 SGHRS, CDR2 YFSETQ. In DNA, the CDR3 is TGCGCCAGCACCAAGCACGGAGGGCTCACAGATACGCAGTATTTT. Its translation: CASTKHGGLTDTQYF.

This clonotype was observed a handful of times. The genes are TRBV12-3 or TRBV12-4 and TRBJ2-1, with D unresolved. V lost 6 bases and J 5 bases, leaving 8 bases between the germline ends. The CDR3 has 12 residues. CDR3 nucleotides: TGTGCCAGCAGCACCGTCGACAATGAGCAGTTCTTC. Translation: CASSTVDNEQFF.

This clonotype was detected only a few times. The chain carries TRBV27 and TRBJ1-1, with TRBD1 matching over 7 bases. The CDR3 totals 14 residues. Germline V gene lookup returns CDR1 MNHEY and CDR2 SMNVEV (reference sequence). V was clipped by 5 bases and J by 3 bases; unmatched bases: 6. The CDR3, as DNA: TGTGCCAGCAGTGGGGACAGTAGAGACACTGAAGCTTTCTTT. This translates into CASSGDSRDTEAFF.

This clonotype was detected only a few times. The chain links TRBV28 to TRBJ2-1; perhaps D is TRBD1 or TRBD2 (6 bases each). The CDR3 runs to 15 residues. Germline V gene lookup returns CDR1 MDHEN and CDR2 SYDVKM. The V end was cut by 5 bases, the J end by 7 bases, with 18 bases between. The CDR3 DNA sequence: TGTGCCAGCAGTCGCTCGGGGGCGGTAGATAATGAGCAGTTCTTC. Translated: CASSRSGAVDNEQFF.

This clonotype was counted many times. The chain joins TRBV29-1 to TRBJ2-3, with TRBD1 matching 8 bases. Trimming removed 8 bases from V and 6 bases from J; junction bases left unmatched: 7. The CDR3 loop spans 12 amino acids. Germline assignment: CDR1 SQVTM and CDR2 ANQGSEA. CDR3 in DNA: TGCAGCTCCGACAGGGGTGATGATACGCAGTATTTT. It translates to CSSDRGDDTQYF.

The rearrangement links TRBV10-3 to TRBJ2-2; D ambiguous. V was clipped by 4 bases and J by 1 base, with 10 bases between them. CDR1 is ENHRY, CDR2 SYGVKD, per germline. CDR3 length: 15 amino acids. The CDR3 sequence is CAISVGTLNTGELFF. In DNA form, the CDR3 reads TGTGCCATCAGTGTAGGCACCTTGAACACCGGGGAGCTGTTTTTT.

The chain uses TRBV5-1 and TRBJ2-1, with D hard to call. The V end lost 0 bases, the J end lost 2 bases, and 6 bases lay between the germline ends. Germline V gene data show CDR1 as SGHRS and CDR2 as YFSETQ. This CDR3 spans 14 amino acids. In nucleotides, the CDR3 is TGCGCCAGCAGCTTGGACAACACCTACAATGAGCAGTTCTTC. This translates into CASSLDNTYNEQFF.

The chain has TRBV12-3 or TRBV12-4 and TRBJ2-7, with D perhaps TRBD1 (6 bases). Trimming shortened V by 2 bases and J by 2 bases, and 10 bases separated the two germline ends. The CDR3 loop spans 14 amino acids. CDR3 sequence reads: CASSLPPGAYEQYF. The CDR3 DNA sequence: TGTGCCAGCAGTTTACCTCCAGGGGCCTACGAGCAGTACTTC.

This clonotype was detected only a few times. The chain has TRBV5-1 and TRBJ2-4; D not resolved. The V and J ends lost 3 bases and 7 bases respectively, with 14 bases between them. CDR1 and CDR2 (germline): SGHRS, YFSETQ. This CDR3 region has 14 residues. CDR3 region: CASSSPSNGNIQYF. The CDR3 DNA reads TGCGCCAGCAGCTCACCCAGTAATGGGAACATTCAGTACTTC.

V usage is TRBV18 and J usage is TRBJ1-2, with D possibly being TRBD1 (6 bases). Germline-derived CDR1 and CDR2 are KGHSH and LQKENI. V lost 3 bases and J lost 6, with 20 bases in between. CDR3 size: 16 residues. The CDR3: CASSPGAGEITNGYTF. In DNA form, the CDR3 reads TGTGCCAGCTCACCTGGAGCAGGGGAAATAACTAATGGCTACACCTTC.

V usage is TRBV20-1 and J usage is TRBJ2-7; D is uncertain. V lost 6 bases and J lost 3, with 9 bases in between. The CDR3 length is 11 residues. CDR1 DFQATT and CDR2 SNEGSKA come from the germline V gene (reference sequence). Written as DNA, the CDR3 is TGCAGTGCCAGGAATGGCTACGAGCAGTACTTC. Translating it yields CSARNGYEQYF.

V usage is TRBV29-1 and J usage is TRBJ2-2; D is perhaps TRBD2 (5 bases). Germline CDR1 SQVTM, CDR2 ANQGSEA. There are 13 residues in the CDR3. The CDR3 reads CGSRTEISGELFF. In DNA, the CDR3 is TGCGGGAGCCGGACGGAAATATCCGGGGAGCTGTTTTTT.

This chain links TRBV28 with TRBJ2-5; either TRBD1 or TRBD2 may supply D (5 bases each). Between the trimmed V and J ends, which lost 7 bases and 4 bases, there was a span of 13 bases. CDR1 is MDHEN, CDR2 SYDVKM, per germline. CDR3 length: 13 residues. CDR3 DNA: TGTGCCAGCACCCCGGGGCGAAGAGAGACCCAGTACTTC. As protein: CASTPGRRETQYF.

The sample holds a few counts of this clonotype. This sequence joins TRBV12-3 or TRBV12-4 and TRBJ2-1; possibly TRBD1 for D (6 bases). The CDR3 consists of 14 residues. The V end lost 6 bases, the J end lost 6 bases, and 15 bases lay between the germline ends. The DNA for the CDR3 is TGTGCCAGCAGACCCCGGACAGTAAGCAATGAGCAGTTCTTC. Its translation: CASRPRTVSNEQFF.

This clonotype was observed at least ten times. The V call is TRBV12-3 or TRBV12-4, the J call TRBJ2-3; no firm D call. The V gene lost 3 bases and the J gene lost 3 bases, with 7 bases spanning the gap. This CDR3 contains 13 residues. The CDR3 DNA is TGTGCCAGCAGTTTGGGTTTTACAGATACGCAGTATTTT. As protein: CASSLGFTDTQYF.

The chain combines TRBV30 with TRBJ1-1; no definite D call. CDR1 is GTSNPN and CDR2 is SVGIG in the germline V gene (reference sequence). CDR3 size: 15 residues. V lost 0 bases to trimming and J lost 1 base, with 12 bases between them. CDR3 sequence (DNA): TGTGCCTGGAGTGTAAGATTTTCAGGGAACACTGAAGCTTTCTTT. Its protein is CAWSVRFSGNTEAFF.

A few counts support this clonotype. The chain combines TRBV4-1 with TRBJ2-7, with D perhaps assigned TRBD1 or TRBD2 (5 bases each). CDR3 length: 13 amino acids. Between the trimmed V and J ends, which lost 5 bases and 3 bases, there was a span of 11 bases. Germline loops: CDR1 MGHRA, CDR2 YSYEKL. CDR3 bases: TGCGCCAGCAGCGGGGGAATCGGCTACGAGCAGTACTTC. Encoded protein: CASSGGIGYEQYF.

This clonotype was seen repeatedly, ten times or more. The V and J genes are TRBV6-1 and TRBJ2-5, with D perhaps matching TRBD2 (6 bases). The V gene lost 6 bases and the J gene lost 5 bases, with 19 bases spanning the gap. Germline V lookup: CDR1 MNHNS, CDR2 SASEGT. The length of the CDR3 is 15 residues. CDR3 nucleotide sequence: TGTGCCAGCAGCCCCTCCGGGGGATTGGGGGAGACCCAGTACTTC. Amino acids: CASSPSGGLGETQYF.

The V gene is TRBV28, the J gene TRBJ2-1, with D possibly being TRBD1 (6 bases). The V gene's germline CDR1 is MDHEN and CDR2 SYDVKM. CDR3 length equals 14 residues. Trimming left V 6 bases short and J 5 bases short, with 14 bases between. CDR3: CASRWWDKHNEQFF. In nucleotides, the CDR3 is TGTGCCAGCAGGTGGTGGGACAAACACAATGAGCAGTTCTTC.

This rearrangement joins TRBV4-2 to TRBJ1-5, with D hard to call. CDR3 length equals 14 residues. Germline V CDR1 and CDR2: LGHNA, YNFKEQ. V was shortened by 2 bases and J by 2 bases, with 7 bases between the two germline ends. The CDR3 sequence: CASSQTEGNQPQHF. The CDR3 coding sequence is TGTGCCAGCAGCCAAACGGAGGGCAATCAGCCCCAGCATTTT.

The rearrangement joins TRBV5-1 to TRBJ2-7, with D possibly matching TRBD1 (6 bases). The CDR3 has 15 amino acids. The V gene's germline CDR1 is SGHRS and CDR2 YFSETQ. V dropped 5 bases and J dropped 3 bases, with 18 bases sitting between them. This CDR3 reads CASSQSAGAIYEQYF. CDR3 coding DNA: TGCGCCAGCAGTCAGTCCGCAGGGGCTATCTACGAGCAGTACTTC.